What follows are 2 T cell receptor beta chains derived from one specimen sequenced in a study of cytomegalovirus exposure and HLA in healthy donors. Vbeta (60) and Jbeta (13) primers were used in the PCR. Assay: immunoSEQ multiplex PCR; the TCRdb copy retains only in-frame clones and omits some. The sample shows 100,000 to 150,000 clones, 74% of them seen only once. The sequencing sample was made of PBMCs. These receptors all stem from a woman aged 45-60 years in good health and CMV-seropositive.

The CDR3 protein is CASRGGRYGTEAFF. CDR3 in DNA: TGTGCCAGTAGGGGAGGAAGGTACGGCACTGAAGCTTTCTTT. The chain has TRBV19 and TRBJ1-1; D gene unclear. This CDR3 has 14 amino acids. CDR1 and CDR2 (germline): LNHDA, SQIVND (reference sequence). Trimming took off 6 bases at V and 4 bases at J, with 15 bases between the two ends. The whole variable domain, remainder taken from reference TRBV19 and TRBJ1-1, is DGGITQSPKYLFRKEGQNVTLSCEQNLNHDAMYWYRQDPGQGLRLIYYSQIVNDFQKGDIAEGYSVSREKKESFPLTVTSAQKNPTAFYLCASRGGRYGTEAFFGQGTRLTVV.

This clone has a handful of counts. The chain has TRBV5-6 and TRBJ1-5; maybe TRBD1 (6 bases). The V gene lost 1 base and the J gene lost 6 bases, with 11 bases spanning the gap. CDR1 is SGHDT and CDR2 is YYEEEE in the germline V gene. The CDR3 sequence is 14 residues long. Here the CDR3 reads CASSLRGGGQPQHF. CDR3 nucleotide sequence: TGTGCCAGCAGCTTGCGGGGGGGCGGTCAGCCCCAGCATTTT.